These T cell receptor beta chains were read from a single sample in a study of regulatory T cells in long-lasting Graves disease. TCRdb independently ran MiXCR on the multiplex PCR reads; one entry per CDR3 protein. The top ten clones hold just over 55% of a sample with about 290,000 distinct CDR3 sequences, 22% of them seen once. Specimen: peripheral blood mononuclear cells (PBMCs), collected when the disease was refractory, from a patient treated with antithyroid drugs. The source is a female donor with Graves disease. Each CDR3 is given with its conserved first and last residue. Fields, in order: J gene, clone size, V gene, D gene, CDR3 protein, CDR3 DNA. A D gene is named only where the DNA matches it firmly. Only some rows state a clone size, as once, few, many or a class for expanded clones.

J: TRBJ2-6; size: many; V: TRBV27; D: TRBD1; CDR3: CASSSRQGVSGANVLTF; DNA: TGTGCCAGCAGTTCGAGACAGGGAGTCTCGGGGGCCAACGTCCTGACTTTC
J: TRBJ1-2; size: NA; V: TRBV4-3; D: NA; CDR3: CASSQSLGTLYTYTF; DNA: TGCGCCAGCAGCCAATCGCTAGGGACCCTATATACTTACACCTTC
J: TRBJ2-2; size: NA; V: TRBV20-1; D: NA; CDR3: CSARDLRAENTGELFF; DNA: TGCAGTGCTAGAGATTTGAGGGCCGAGAACACCGGGGAGCTGTTTTTT
J: TRBJ1-6; size: NA; V: TRBV28; D: TRBD1; CDR3: CASRATGGGSPLHF; DNA: TGTGCCAGCAGAGCGACAGGGGGCGGTTCACCCCTCCACTTT
J: TRBJ1-1; size: many; V: TRBV5-1; D: NA; CDR3: CASSMGGGDWSTEAFF; DNA: TGCGCCAGCAGCATGGGGGGCGGGGATTGGAGCACTGAAGCTTTCTTT
J: TRBJ2-7; size: NA; V: TRBV30; D: NA; CDR3: CAWAGRAYEQYF; DNA: TGTGCCTGGGCAGGCAGAGCCTACGAGCAGTACTTC
J: TRBJ2-5; size: many; V: TRBV11-2; D: NA; CDR3: CASSLQGGGETQYF; DNA: TGTGCCAGCAGCTTACAGGGGGGGGGAGAGACCCAGTACTTC
J: TRBJ1-5; size: many; V: TRBV24-1; D: NA; CDR3: CATSDSDHQPQHF; DNA: TGTGCCACCAGTGATTCCGACCATCAGCCCCAGCATTTT
J: TRBJ2-6; size: many; V: TRBV2; D: TRBD2; CDR3: CASKRPGGSGANVLTF; DNA: TGTGCCAGCAAGCGGCCCGGGGGGTCCGGGGCCAACGTCCTGACTTTC
J: TRBJ1-2; size: NA; V: TRBV7-9; D: NA; CDR3: CASSLARFSGGYTF; DNA: TGTGCCAGCAGCTTAGCGCGGTTCTCCGGAGGCTACACCTTC
J: TRBJ1-5; size: few; V: TRBV7-9; D: NA; CDR3: CASRGADNQPQHF; DNA: TGTGCCAGCAGGGGGGCGGACAATCAGCCCCAGCATTTT
J: TRBJ2-2; size: once; V: TRBV7-8; D: TRBD2; CDR3: CASSLVLLAGSTGELVF; DNA: TGTGCCAGCAGCTTAGTGCTTCTAGCGGGCAGCACCGGGGAGCTGGTTTTT
J: TRBJ2-6; size: many; V: TRBV6-5; D: NA; CDR3: CASSYSSGANVLTF; DNA: TGTGCCAGCAGTTACAGCTCTGGGGCCAACGTCCTGACTTTC
J: TRBJ2-7; size: many; V: TRBV28; D: TRBD2; CDR3: CASSLIAGREQYF; DNA: TGTGCCAGCAGTTTAATAGCGGGGAGGGAGCAGTACTTC
J: TRBJ2-5; size: NA; V: TRBV7-2; D: TRBD2; CDR3: CASSGLAGPEGAQYF; DNA: TGTGCCAGCAGCGGACTAGCGGGACCGGAGGGGGCCCAGTACTTC
J: TRBJ1-3; size: many; V: TRBV24-1; D: NA; CDR3: CATSGRSSGNTIYF; DNA: TGTGCCACCAGTGGACGGTCCTCTGGAAACACCATATATTTT
J: TRBJ2-7; size: many; V: TRBV11-2; D: NA; CDR3: CASSLDLEEYEQYF; DNA: TGTGCCAGCAGCTTAGATCTTGAAGAGTACGAGCAGTACTTC
J: TRBJ2-7; size: NA; V: TRBV11-2; D: NA; CDR3: CASSREISIGEQYF; DNA: TGTGCCAGCAGTAGGGAAATCTCTATAGGCGAGCAGTACTTC
J: TRBJ2-4; size: NA; V: TRBV19; D: TRBD1; CDR3: CASSIQGARDIQYF; DNA: TGTGCCAGTAGTATTCAGGGGGCGAGGGACATTCAGTACTTC
J: TRBJ2-3; size: NA; V: TRBV7-2; D: TRBD2; CDR3: CASSLFPRESEYVTQYF; DNA: TGTGCCAGCAGCTTATTCCCGCGGGAGTCAGAATATGTTACGCAGTATTTT
J: TRBJ2-7; size: few; V: TRBV13; D: NA; CDR3: CASSLVGTEQYF; DNA: TGTGCCAGCAGCTTAGTAGGGACTGAGCAGTACTTC
J: TRBJ2-7; size: NA; V: TRBV6-1; D: NA; CDR3: CASTRSRYEQYF; DNA: TGTGCCAGCACACGAAGCCGGTACGAGCAGTACTTC
J: TRBJ2-7; size: NA; V: TRBV7-2; D: NA; CDR3: CASSSWTTPYEQYF; DNA: TGTGCCAGCAGCTCCTGGACTACACCCTACGAGCAGTACTTC
J: TRBJ2-1; size: NA; V: TRBV30; D: TRBD2; CDR3: CAWSGAWREGEDEQFF; DNA: TGTGCCTGGAGTGGGGCTTGGCGGGAGGGTGAAGATGAGCAGTTCTTC
J: TRBJ1-6; size: few; V: TRBV2; D: NA; CDR3: CASSARRTSSYNSPLHF; DNA: TGTGCCAGCAGTGCCCGACGGACGAGCTCCTATAATTCACCCCTCCACTTT
J: TRBJ1-1; size: NA; V: TRBV5-1; D: NA; CDR3: CASSLEATPGAFF; DNA: TGCGCCAGCAGCTTGGAAGCAACACCTGGAGCTTTCTTT
J: TRBJ1-4; size: many; V: TRBV24-1; D: NA; CDR3: CATQSVMDEKLFF; DNA: TGTGCCACCCAGTCTGTGATGGATGAAAAACTGTTTTTT
J: TRBJ1-4; size: many; V: TRBV2; D: NA; CDR3: CASVTRGREEKLFF; DNA: TGTGCCAGCGTGACAAGGGGAAGGGAGGAAAAACTGTTTTTT
J: TRBJ2-5; size: many; V: TRBV9; D: NA; CDR3: CASSVEIRTMETQYF; DNA: TGTGCCAGCAGCGTAGAAATCAGGACTATGGAGACCCAGTACTTC
J: TRBJ2-7; size: many; V: TRBV20-1; D: TRBD2; CDR3: CSARSLREGLYEQYF; DNA: TGCAGTGCTAGAAGTTTGAGGGAGGGCCTCTACGAGCAGTACTTC
J: TRBJ1-1; size: many; V: TRBV2; D: TRBD1; CDR3: CASTGQGAMNTEAFF; DNA: TGTGCCAGTACGGGACAGGGGGCTATGAACACTGAAGCTTTCTTT
J: TRBJ2-3; size: NA; V: TRBV6-2/TRBV6-3; D: NA; CDR3: CASSYGDGAGLDTQYF; DNA: TGTGCCAGCAGTTACGGAGACGGCGCGGGGCTAGATACGCAGTATTTT
J: TRBJ2-1; size: once; V: TRBV7-9; D: NA; CDR3: CASTPSGLNEQFF; DNA: TGTGCCAGCACCCCCTCCGGATTGAATGAGCAGTTCTTC
J: TRBJ2-5; size: many; V: TRBV27; D: TRBD2; CDR3: CASSSLAGLLRETQYF; DNA: TGTGCCAGCAGTTCTCTAGCGGGATTGTTACGAGAGACCCAGTACTTC
J: TRBJ2-7; size: many; V: TRBV7-9; D: TRBD1; CDR3: CASTERDRSYEQYF; DNA: TGTGCCAGCACCGAAAGGGACAGATCCTACGAGCAGTACTTC
J: TRBJ2-1; size: NA; V: TRBV7-2; D: NA; CDR3: CASSLPGPEQFF; DNA: TGTGCCAGCAGCTTACCGGGACCTGAGCAGTTCTTC
J: TRBJ1-4; size: many; V: TRBV2; D: TRBD1; CDR3: CASSDNRGEEKLFF; DNA: TGTGCCAGCAGTGACAACAGGGGAGAGGAAAAACTGTTTTTT
J: TRBJ2-3; size: NA; V: TRBV11-2; D: NA; CDR3: CASSRRDTSDTQYF; DNA: TGTGCCAGCAGCCGAAGGGATACATCAGATACGCAGTATTTT
J: TRBJ1-1; size: few; V: TRBV19; D: NA; CDR3: CASSIERRGTEAFF; DNA: TGTGCCAGTAGTATAGAAAGGAGGGGCACTGAAGCTTTCTTT
J: TRBJ1-1; size: NA; V: TRBV19; D: NA; CDR3: CASSNPVAEAFF; DNA: TGTGCCAGTAGTAACCCCGTCGCTGAAGCTTTCTTT
J: TRBJ2-2; size: NA; V: TRBV6-1; D: NA; CDR3: CASKRGMNTGELFF; DNA: TGTGCCAGCAAAAGGGGTATGAACACCGGGGAGCTGTTTTTT
J: TRBJ2-1; size: NA; V: TRBV28; D: NA; CDR3: CASSLNPTGNSYNEQFF; DNA: TGTGCCAGCAGTTTAAACCCCACAGGAAACTCCTACAATGAGCAGTTCTTC
J: TRBJ2-7; size: few; V: TRBV7-9; D: NA; CDR3: CASSLLGVNYEQYF; DNA: TGTGCCAGCAGCTTATTGGGGGTGAACTACGAGCAGTACTTC